Presented here are 22 T cell receptor beta chains from one specimen sequenced in a study of shared clonotypes between healthy human individuals. The table came from immunoSEQ multiplex PCR; TCRdb's copy has only in-frame clones and leaves some out. The data show roughly 2,500,000 clones, roughly 93% seen once. The sample comprised naive CD4+ T cells from PBMCs. Described subset: CD45RA+ positively selected. These receptors were obtained from a man between 18 and 29 years old in good health. Some clones in this sample may be carry-over from other donors' samples.

V and J are TRBV6-1 and TRBJ1-3; TRBD1 matches at 10 bases. The CDR3 totals 14 residues. The J segment lost 4 bases and the V segment lost 4 bases, leaving 1 base of the junction unmatched. Germline CDR1 MNHNS, CDR2 SASEGT. The CDR3 loop is CASSGTGGGNTIYF. The DNA for the CDR3 is TGTGCCAGCAGTGGGACAGGGGGAGGAAACACCATATATTTT.

This clone has a single count. The gene calls are TRBV28 and TRBJ1-3; D is unclear. V gave up 8 bases and J gave up 0 bases, with 11 bases separating them. The CDR3 extends over 14 amino acids. The germline V gene has CDR1 MDHEN and CDR2 SYDVKM. The CDR3 DNA sequence: TGTGCCAGCTACCCCAGAGGCTCTGGAAACACCATATATTTT. Translating gives CASYPRGSGNTIYF.

A word on this clone: The sample has other DNA sequences that encode this CDR3 too. The chain recombines TRBV30 with TRBJ1-3, with TRBD1 as a possible D gene (5 bases). The CDR3 has 12 amino acids. V dropped 5 bases and J dropped 5 bases, with 10 bases sitting between them. Per the germline V gene, CDR1 is GTSNPN and CDR2 is SVGIG (reference sequence). The CDR3 reads CAWSGTRNTIYF. For the CDR3, the DNA is TGTGCCTGGTCGGGGACTAGAAACACCATATATTTT.

This chain joins TRBV5-8 and TRBJ1-1, with a possible D match to TRBD1 (5 bases). Germline values: CDR1 SGHTS, CDR2 YDEGEE. V was cut by 5 bases and J by 7 bases, with 12 bases left in between. The CDR3 contains 12 residues. CDR3 coding DNA: TGTGCCAGCAGTCGGGCAGGGCATGAAGCTTTCTTT. It codes for CASSRAGHEAFF.

This chain joins TRBV5-1 and TRBJ2-7, with a tentative D call TRBD2 (5 bases). Looked up from germline, CDR1 is SGHRS and CDR2 is YFSETQ. The CDR3 has 15 amino acids. V was cut by 0 bases and J by 0 bases, with 10 bases left in between. The CDR3 DNA follows: TGCGCCAGCAGCTTGGCCGGGGTAGCCTCCTACGAGCAGTACTTC. It translates to CASSLAGVASYEQYF.

The chain is built from TRBV5-6 and TRBJ2-3, with 10 bases lining up with TRBD1. Trimming cost V 4 bases and J 3 bases; bases outside gene matches: 8. The CDR3 is made up of 16 amino acids. Germline lookup yields CDR1 SGHDT and CDR2 YYEEEE. The CDR3 sequence: CASSAPDRGATDTQYF. Here the CDR3 DNA reads TGTGCCAGCAGCGCCCCGGACAGGGGGGCGACAGATACGCAGTATTTT. Full variable domain (outside the CDR3, taken from reference TRBV5-6 and TRBJ2-3): DAGVTQSPTHLIKTRGQQVTLRCSPKSGHDTVSWYQQALGQGPQFIFQYYEEEERQRGNFPDRFSGHQFPNYSSELNVNALLLGDSALYLCASSAPDRGATDTQYFGPGTRLTVL.

A remark on this clone: This CDR3 is also generated by other DNA sequences in the sample. The rearrangement uses TRBV9 and TRBJ2-5; D ambiguous. This CDR3 is built from 11 residues. Trimming removed 4 bases from V and 5 bases from J, with 6 bases in between. Germline values: CDR1 SGDLS, CDR2 YYNGEE. DNA for the CDR3: TGTGCCAGCAGCCCCGGGGAGACCCAGTACTTC. It codes for CASSPGETQYF.

The gene calls are TRBV19 and TRBJ2-1, with 12 nucleotides matching TRBD2. The CDR3 is made up of 17 amino acids. CDR1 is LNHDA and CDR2 is SQIVND in the germline V gene (reference sequence). Trimming removed 5 bases from V and 6 bases from J; junction bases left unmatched: 11. The CDR3 DNA sequence: TGTGCCAGTAGTTCCCCCTCTGGACTAGCGGGAATCAATGAGCAGTTCTTC. Amino acid sequence: CASSSPSGLAGINEQFF.

The genes are TRBV7-9 and TRBJ2-2; tentatively, D is TRBD2 (5 bases). Trimming cost V 5 bases and J 0 bases, with 10 bases left between them. From germline, CDR1 is SEHNR and CDR2 FQNEAQ (reference sequence). The CDR3 spans 15 residues. The CDR3 nucleotides read TGTGCCAGCAGCAAGCAGGACTCGAACACCGGGGAGCTGTTTTTT. Encoded protein: CASSKQDSNTGELFF. The full variable domain, with the rest looked up from reference TRBV7-9 and TRBJ2-2, is DTGVSQNPRHKITKRGQNVTFRCDPISEHNRLYWYRQTLGQGPEFLTYFQNEAQLEKSRLLSDRFSAERPKGSFSTLEIQRTEQGDSAMYLCASSKQDSNTGELFFGEGSRLTVL.

The rearrangement links TRBV5-1 to TRBJ1-1, with D possibly matching TRBD1 (5 bases). Germline CDR1 SGHRS, CDR2 YFSETQ. The length of the CDR3 is 15 residues. Trimming took 0 bases from V and 3 from J, leaving 12 bases between them. The CDR3 reads CASSLEGALDTEAFF. The CDR3 DNA follows: TGCGCCAGCAGCTTGGAAGGGGCATTAGACACTGAAGCTTTCTTT. The full variable domain, in which reference TRBV5-1 and TRBJ1-1 provide the parts outside the CDR3, is KAGVTQTPRYLIKTRGQQVTLSCSPISGHRSVSWYQQTPGQGLQFLFEYFSETQRNKGNFPGRFSGRQFSNSRSEMNVSTLELGDSALYLCASSLEGALDTEAFFGQGTRLTVV.

As for this clone: Distinct nucleotide sequences in the sample also encode this CDR3. V usage is TRBV18 and J usage is TRBJ1-3; possibly TRBD1 for D (5 bases). In germline, CDR1 is KGHSH, CDR2 LQKENI. This CDR3 is built from 16 residues. Trimming left V 1 base short and J 0 bases short, with 10 bases between. The CDR3 here is CASSPLDSSSGNTIYF. CDR3 nucleotide sequence: TGTGCCAGCTCACCACTAGACAGCAGCTCTGGAAACACCATATATTTT.

The rearrangement links TRBV18 to TRBJ2-3; no clear D gene. V lost 0 bases to trimming and J lost 9 bases, with 10 bases between them. The germline gives CDR1 KGHSH, CDR2 LQKENI. CDR3 length: 13 residues. The CDR3 region has the DNA TGTGCCAGCTCACCACCGGAAAAAGGGACGCAGTATTTT. Residues: CASSPPEKGTQYF.

Worth noting for this clone: This sample includes further DNA sequences coding for the same CDR3. The J gene is TRBJ2-5, the V gene TRBV27; tentatively, D is TRBD2 (6 bases). The length of the CDR3 is 13 residues. The ends were cut back, 6 bases at V and 5 bases at J, with 13 bases in the middle. Germline V gene data show CDR1 as MNHEY and CDR2 as SMNVEV (reference sequence). The CDR3 sequence: CASSFGRRETQYF. Here the CDR3 DNA reads TGTGCCAGCAGCTTCGGGAGACGGGAGACCCAGTACTTC.

The gene calls are TRBV11-1 and TRBJ2-5; a possible D gene is TRBD2 (5 bases). The DNA end lines up better with TRBJ2-7; the J call may be wrong. From germline, CDR1 is SGHAT and CDR2 FQDESV (reference sequence). The CDR3 totals 12 residues. The CDR3 region has the DNA TGTGCCAGCAGCTTCCCGGGAACCGAGCAGTACTTC. Its translation: CASSFPGTEQYF.

In its sample, this clone was seen once. The V gene is TRBV2, the J gene TRBJ1-1; D not resolved. V was shortened by 7 bases and J by 2 bases, with 11 bases between the two germline ends. CDR1 is SNHLY, CDR2 FYNNEI, per germline. This CDR3 is built from 13 residues. Here the CDR3 reads CASTSQLNTEAFF. In nucleotides, the CDR3 is TGTGCCAGCACCTCTCAGTTAAACACTGAAGCTTTCTTT. Full variable domain (outside the CDR3, taken from reference TRBV2 and TRBJ1-1): EPEVTQTPSHQVTQMGQEVILRCVPISNHLYFYWYRQILGQKVEFLVSFYNNEISEKSEIFDDQFSVERPDGSNFTLKIRSTKLEDSAMYFCASTSQLNTEAFFGQGTRLTVV.

The J gene is TRBJ2-5, the V gene TRBV12-5; weak D call: TRBD2 (6 bases). Trimming took off 5 bases at V and 4 bases at J, with 14 bases between the two ends. The V gene's germline CDR1 is LGHNT and CDR2 FRNRAP. The CDR3 is 14 residues long. In DNA, the CDR3 is TGTGCTAGTGGTAACCCGGGACTTGGAGAGACCCAGTACTTC. Translating gives CASGNPGLGETQYF.

This clone was found once. The V gene is TRBV5-1, the J gene TRBJ2-3; TRBD2 agrees at 9 bases. The CDR3 consists of 16 residues. Germline values: CDR1 SGHRS, CDR2 YFSETQ. V was clipped by 3 bases and J by 2 bases; unmatched bases: 7. CDR3 sequence: CASSWVSGSSTDTQYF. The CDR3 nucleotides read TGCGCCAGCAGCTGGGTTAGCGGGAGTTCCACAGATACGCAGTATTTT.

The chain uses TRBV4-2 and TRBJ1-4, with D possibly TRBD1 on 5 matching bases. Germline V lookup: CDR1 LGHNA, CDR2 YNFKEQ. The V end was cut by 4 bases, the J end by 8 bases, with 20 bases between. The CDR3 sequence is 16 residues long. Written as DNA, the CDR3 is TGTGCCAGCAGCCCAGAGGCGGCTCCGGGACGAGAAAAACTGTTTTTT. It translates to CASSPEAAPGREKLFF.

CDR3 region: CASRHETLYGYTF. In DNA form, the CDR3 reads TGTGCCAGCAGACATGAGACCCTCTATGGCTACACCTTC. The V and J genes are TRBV5-4 and TRBJ1-2, with D uncertain. CDR1 and CDR2 (germline): SGHNT, YYREEE (reference sequence). This CDR3 has 13 amino acids. V was trimmed by 5 bases and J by 4 bases, leaving 12 bases between them.

This chain uses TRBV7-9 with TRBJ2-7; TRBD2 is a possible D gene (6 bases). CDR1 and CDR2 (germline): SEHNR, FQNEAQ (reference sequence). The length of the CDR3 is 16 residues. V was cut by 1 base and J by 4 bases, with 17 bases left in between. CDR3 sequence reads: CASSLGGVGLGYEQYF. CDR3 nucleotides: TGTGCCAGCAGCTTAGGGGGGGTTGGTCTGGGTTACGAGCAGTACTTC. The full variable domain, rest sourced from reference TRBV7-9 and TRBJ2-7, is DTGVSQNPRHKITKRGQNVTFRCDPISEHNRLYWYRQTLGQGPEFLTYFQNEAQLEKSRLLSDRFSAERPKGSFSTLEIQRTEQGDSAMYLCASSLGGVGLGYEQYFGPGTRLTVT.

The V and J genes are TRBV9 and TRBJ2-5, with 9 bases identical to TRBD1. The ends lost 4 bases at V and 5 bases at J; junction bases unmatched: 12. Germline lookup yields CDR1 SGDLS and CDR2 YYNGEE. The length of the CDR3 is 16 residues. In DNA form, the CDR3 reads TGTGCCAGCAGCCCCCGCACAGGGGGCGCCGAGGAGACCCAGTACTTC. Translated, it gives CASSPRTGGAEETQYF.

The chain couples TRBV7-9 to TRBJ1-3; D ambiguous. CDR1 is SEHNR, CDR2 FQNEAQ, per germline (reference sequence). The CDR3 runs to 14 residues. Deletions cut 2 bases from V and 4 bases from J, with 9 bases between. CDR3 amino acids: CASSLSLLGNTIYF. The DNA of the CDR3 is TGTGCCAGCAGCTTATCTTTGTTGGGAAACACCATATATTTT.